Presented here are 8 T cell receptor beta chains from one specimen sequenced in a study of cytomegalovirus exposure and HLA in healthy donors. Vbeta (60) and Jbeta (13) primers were used in the PCR. TCRdb's table, derived via immunoSEQ multiplex PCR, lists solely in-frame clones and lacks some. The data contain roughly 140,000 clones, 64% of them singletons. The sequencing input was PBMCs. These receptor sequences come from a woman aged 25 to 39 in good health and CMV-seropositive.

The V and J genes are TRBV25-1 and TRBJ1-2; no reliable D call. The V and J ends lost 1 base and 4 bases respectively, with 10 bases between them. CDR3 length: 14 amino acids. The germline V gene has CDR1 MGHDK and CDR2 SYGVNS. DNA for the CDR3: TGTGCCAGCAGTGAATTGGGCCGAAGCTATGGCTACACCTTC. Its translation: CASSELGRSYGYTF.

The table lists this clone with a few counts. The V gene is TRBV5-1, the J gene TRBJ2-5; 8 bases match TRBD1. CDR3 size: 14 residues. Trimming at V came to 1 base and at J to 5 bases, leaving 4 bases not matched to a gene. Germline CDR1 reads SGHRS; CDR2 reads YFSETQ. DNA of the CDR3: TGCGCCAGCAGCTTGCCACGACAGGGGGAGACCCAGTACTTC. Translating it yields CASSLPRQGETQYF.

V gene TRBV11-3 combines with J gene TRBJ2-3, with TRBD1 matching 8 bases. Per germline, CDR1 SGHNT and CDR2 YENEEA. V shed 3 bases and J 6 bases; nucleotides not matched to a gene: 14. CDR3 length: 17 amino acids. This CDR3 reads CASSFTFPDRGSDTQYF. In DNA, the CDR3 is TGTGCCAGCAGCTTTACGTTCCCCGACAGGGGTTCGGATACGCAGTATTTT.

V and J are TRBV5-4 and TRBJ1-1; maybe TRBD1 (5 bases). The CDR3 is made up of 13 amino acids. In germline, CDR1 is SGHNT, CDR2 YYREEE (reference sequence). Trimming removed 1 base from V and 5 bases from J, with 9 bases in between. This CDR3 reads CASSLQGATEAFF. CDR3 sequence (DNA): TGTGCCAGCAGCTTGCAAGGGGCAACTGAAGCTTTCTTT.

This rearrangement joins TRBV6-1 to TRBJ1-1; TRBD1 matches at 11 bases. The CDR3 sequence is 15 residues long. CDR1 is MNHNS and CDR2 is SASEGT in the germline V gene. V lost 4 bases, J lost 5 bases, and 6 bases stayed unmatched. The CDR3 here is CASSGTGGARTEAFF. In DNA form, the CDR3 reads TGTGCCAGCAGTGGGACAGGGGGCGCGAGAACTGAAGCTTTCTTT.

This clone has a handful of counts. The chain joins TRBV5-6 to TRBJ1-1; no clear D gene. CDR1 and CDR2 from the germline V gene are SGHDT and YYEEEE. V gave up 0 bases and J gave up 3 bases, with 9 bases separating them. The CDR3 extends over 14 amino acids. CDR3: CASSLVTLYTEAFF. The CDR3 bases are TGTGCCAGCAGCTTGGTAACTCTATACACTGAAGCTTTCTTT. Based on the CDR3 plus reference TRBV5-6 and TRBJ1-1, the full variable domain is DAGVTQSPTHLIKTRGQQVTLRCSPKSGHDTVSWYQQALGQGPQFIFQYYEEEERQRGNFPDRFSGHQFPNYSSELNVNALLLGDSALYLCASSLVTLYTEAFFGQGTRLTVV.

The V and J genes are TRBV28 and TRBJ2-6; D might be TRBD1 (6 bases). There are 15 residues in the CDR3. Trimming took off 5 bases at V and 0 bases at J, with 8 bases between the two ends. Germline V lookup: CDR1 MDHEN, CDR2 SYDVKM. The CDR3 DNA reads as TGTGCCAGCAGTGAGGACAGCTCTGGGGCCAACGTCCTGACTTTC. This sequence encodes CASSEDSSGANVLTF.

The genes are TRBV7-6 and TRBJ2-4; D is perhaps TRBD1 (6 bases). The CDR3 runs to 15 residues. Germline-derived CDR1 and CDR2 are SGHVS and FNYEAQ. Trimming shortened V by 0 bases and J by 9 bases, and 15 bases separated the two germline ends. The CDR3 sequence is CASSLASAGVGIQYF. The CDR3 coding sequence is TGTGCCAGCAGCTTAGCGTCGGCAGGGGTGGGCATTCAGTACTTC.